This T cell receptor beta chain was found in a study of T cell responses to AZD1222 COVID-19 vaccine. Data came from immunoSEQ multiplex PCR; TCRdb stores just in-frame clones and leaves some out. The sample has 150,000 to 200,000 clones, less than 95% seen once. This TCR was recovered from an adult who received the AZD1222 COVID-19 vaccine. This specimen was peripheral blood, taken 28 days after the second AZD1222 dose.

CDR3 region: CSASVGDQETQYF. Here the CDR3 DNA reads TGCAGTGCCAGTGTAGGGGACCAAGAGACCCAGTACTTC. The rearrangement links TRBV20-1 to TRBJ2-5, with D possibly being TRBD1 (5 bases). This CDR3 has 13 residues. Trimming left V 6 bases short and J 0 bases short, with 11 bases between. Per the germline V gene, CDR1 is DFQATT and CDR2 is SNEGSKA (reference sequence).